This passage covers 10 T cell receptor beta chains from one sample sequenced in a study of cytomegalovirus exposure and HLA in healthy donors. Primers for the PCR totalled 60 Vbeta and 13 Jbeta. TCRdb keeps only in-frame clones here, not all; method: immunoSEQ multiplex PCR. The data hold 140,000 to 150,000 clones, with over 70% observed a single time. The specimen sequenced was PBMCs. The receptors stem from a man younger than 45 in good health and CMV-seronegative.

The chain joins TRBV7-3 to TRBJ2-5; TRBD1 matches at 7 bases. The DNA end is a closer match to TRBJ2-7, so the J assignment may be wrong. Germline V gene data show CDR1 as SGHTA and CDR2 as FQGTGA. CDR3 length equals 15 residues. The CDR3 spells CASSTLLQGPHEQYF. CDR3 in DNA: TGTGCCAGCAGCACTTTACTACAGGGGCCGCACGAGCAGTACTTC.

CDR3 loop: CAITGTVNTEAFF. In DNA form, the CDR3 reads TGTGCCATCACGGGGACAGTAAACACTGAAGCTTTCTTT. The chain uses TRBV10-3 and TRBJ1-1; TRBD1 matches at 7 bases. V lost 7 bases and J lost 2; bases outside the gene matches: 4. This CDR3 comprises 13 residues. Germline V gene data show CDR1 as ENHRY and CDR2 as SYGVKD.

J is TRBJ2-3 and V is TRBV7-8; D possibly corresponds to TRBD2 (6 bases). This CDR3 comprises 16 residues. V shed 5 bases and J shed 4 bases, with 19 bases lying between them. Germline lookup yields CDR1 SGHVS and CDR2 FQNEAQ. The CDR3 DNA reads TGTGCCAGCAGCAGATACAGTAGGAGGGGATCAGATACGCAGTATTTT. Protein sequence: CASSRYSRRGSDTQYF.

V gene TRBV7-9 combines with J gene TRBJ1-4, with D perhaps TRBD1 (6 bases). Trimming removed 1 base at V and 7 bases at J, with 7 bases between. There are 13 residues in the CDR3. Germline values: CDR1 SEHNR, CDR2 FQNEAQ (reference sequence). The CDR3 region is CASSLDRVEKLFF. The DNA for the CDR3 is TGTGCCAGCAGCTTAGACAGGGTTGAAAAACTGTTTTTT.

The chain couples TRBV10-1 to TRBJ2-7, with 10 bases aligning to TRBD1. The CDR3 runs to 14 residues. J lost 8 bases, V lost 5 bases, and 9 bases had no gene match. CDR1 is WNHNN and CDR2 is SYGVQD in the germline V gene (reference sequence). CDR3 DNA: TGCGCCAGCAGTCCGGACAGGGGGGGGTACCAGCAGTACTTC. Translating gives CASSPDRGGYQQYF.

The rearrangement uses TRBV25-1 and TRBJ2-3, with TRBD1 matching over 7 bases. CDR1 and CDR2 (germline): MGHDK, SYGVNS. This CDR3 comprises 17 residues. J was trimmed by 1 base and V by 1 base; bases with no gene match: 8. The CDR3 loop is CASSELLGQMGTDTQYF. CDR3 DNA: TGTGCCAGCAGTGAATTATTGGGACAGATGGGCACAGATACGCAGTATTTT.

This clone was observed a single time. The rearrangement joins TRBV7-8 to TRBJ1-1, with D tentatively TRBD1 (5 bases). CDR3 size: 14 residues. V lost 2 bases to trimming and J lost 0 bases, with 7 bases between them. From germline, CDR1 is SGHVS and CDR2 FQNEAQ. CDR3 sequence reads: CASSLQGLNTEAFF. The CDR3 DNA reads TGTGCCAGCAGCTTACAGGGTTTGAACACTGAAGCTTTCTTT.

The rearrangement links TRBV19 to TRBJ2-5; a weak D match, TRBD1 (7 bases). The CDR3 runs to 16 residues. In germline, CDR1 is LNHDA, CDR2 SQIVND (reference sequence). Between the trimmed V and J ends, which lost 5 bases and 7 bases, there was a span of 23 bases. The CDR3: CASSPPGAGGLRTQYF. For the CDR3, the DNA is TGTGCCAGTAGTCCCCCCGGAGCAGGGGGGCTTCGGACCCAGTACTTC. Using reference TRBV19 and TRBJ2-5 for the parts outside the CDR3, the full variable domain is DGGITQSPKYLFRKEGQNVTLSCEQNLNHDAMYWYRQDPGQGLRLIYYSQIVNDFQKGDIAEGYSVSREKKESFPLTVTSAQKNPTAFYLCASSPPGAGGLRTQYFGPGTRLLVL.

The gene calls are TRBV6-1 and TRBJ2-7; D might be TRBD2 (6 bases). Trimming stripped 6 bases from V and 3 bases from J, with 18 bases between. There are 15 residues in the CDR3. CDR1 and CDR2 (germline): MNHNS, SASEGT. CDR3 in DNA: TGTGCCAGCAGCGGCAATTACGGGGACTTCTACGAGCAGTACTTC. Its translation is CASSGNYGDFYEQYF.

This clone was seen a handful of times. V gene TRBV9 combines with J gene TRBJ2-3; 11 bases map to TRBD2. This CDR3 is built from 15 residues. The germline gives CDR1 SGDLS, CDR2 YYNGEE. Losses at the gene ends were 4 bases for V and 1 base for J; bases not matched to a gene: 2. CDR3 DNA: TGTGCCAGCAGCACGACTAGCGGGGGCACAGATACGCAGTATTTT. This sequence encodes CASSTTSGGTDTQYF.